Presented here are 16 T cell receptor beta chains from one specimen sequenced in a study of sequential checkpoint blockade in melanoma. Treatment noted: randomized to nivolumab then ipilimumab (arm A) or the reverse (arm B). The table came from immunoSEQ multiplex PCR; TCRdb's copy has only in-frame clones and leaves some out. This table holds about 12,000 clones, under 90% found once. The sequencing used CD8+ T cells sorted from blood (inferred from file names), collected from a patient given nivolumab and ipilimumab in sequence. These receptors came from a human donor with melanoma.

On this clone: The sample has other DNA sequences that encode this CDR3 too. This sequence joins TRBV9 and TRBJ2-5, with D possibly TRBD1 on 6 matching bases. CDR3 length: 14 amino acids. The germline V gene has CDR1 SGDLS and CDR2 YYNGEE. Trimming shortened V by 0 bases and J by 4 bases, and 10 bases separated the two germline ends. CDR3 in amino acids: CASSVGTGRETQYF. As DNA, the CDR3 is TGTGCCAGCAGCGTAGGAACAGGGAGAGAGACCCAGTACTTC.

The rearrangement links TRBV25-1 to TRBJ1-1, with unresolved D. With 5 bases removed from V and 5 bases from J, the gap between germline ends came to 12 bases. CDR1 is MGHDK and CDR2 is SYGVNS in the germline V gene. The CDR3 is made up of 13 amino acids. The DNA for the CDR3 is TGTGCCAGCAGTACTATGTTGGATACTGAAGCTTTCTTT. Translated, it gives CASSTMLDTEAFF.

CDR3 protein: CAISAGAGDYGYTF. Written as DNA, the CDR3 is TGTGCCATCAGTGCCGGGGCAGGGGACTATGGCTACACCTTC. This chain connects TRBV10-3 to TRBJ1-2, with a weak D call TRBD1 (6 bases). The CDR3 totals 14 residues. Germline V gene sequence: CDR1 ENHRY, CDR2 SYGVKD. V gave up 4 bases and J gave up 3 bases, with 12 bases separating them.

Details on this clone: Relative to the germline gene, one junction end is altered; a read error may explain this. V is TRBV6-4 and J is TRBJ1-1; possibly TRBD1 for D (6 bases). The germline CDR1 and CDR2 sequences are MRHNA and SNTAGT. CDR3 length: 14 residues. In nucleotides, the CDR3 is TGTGCCAGCAGTGAAAAAGGATGGGACACTGAGGCTTTCTTT. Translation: CASSEKGWDTEAFF.

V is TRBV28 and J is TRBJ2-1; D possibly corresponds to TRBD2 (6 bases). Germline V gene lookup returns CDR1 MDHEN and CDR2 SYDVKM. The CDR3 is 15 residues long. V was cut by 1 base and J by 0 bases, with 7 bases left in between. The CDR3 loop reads CASSLLAASYNEQFF. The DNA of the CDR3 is TGTGCCAGCAGTTTATTAGCGGCCTCCTACAATGAGCAGTTCTTC.

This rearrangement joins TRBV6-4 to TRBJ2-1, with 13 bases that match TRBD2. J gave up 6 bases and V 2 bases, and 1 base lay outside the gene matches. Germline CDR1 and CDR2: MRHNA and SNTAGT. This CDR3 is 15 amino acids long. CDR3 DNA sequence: TGTGCCAGCAGTGACACTAGCGGGGGGGCCAATGAGCAGTTCTTC. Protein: CASSDTSGGANEQFF.

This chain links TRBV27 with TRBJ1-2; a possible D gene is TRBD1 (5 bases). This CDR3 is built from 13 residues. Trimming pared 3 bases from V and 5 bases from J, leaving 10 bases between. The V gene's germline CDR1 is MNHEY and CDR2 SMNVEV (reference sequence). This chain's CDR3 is CASSFGRAYGYTF. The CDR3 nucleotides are TGTGCCAGCAGTTTTGGCAGGGCTTATGGCTACACCTTC.

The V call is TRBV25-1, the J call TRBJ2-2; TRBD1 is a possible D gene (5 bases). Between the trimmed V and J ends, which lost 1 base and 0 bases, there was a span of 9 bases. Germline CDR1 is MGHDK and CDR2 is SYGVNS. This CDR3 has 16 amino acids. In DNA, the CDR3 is TGTGCCAGCAGTGAATTAATGGACACGAACACCGGGGAGCTGTTTTTT. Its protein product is CASSELMDTNTGELFF.

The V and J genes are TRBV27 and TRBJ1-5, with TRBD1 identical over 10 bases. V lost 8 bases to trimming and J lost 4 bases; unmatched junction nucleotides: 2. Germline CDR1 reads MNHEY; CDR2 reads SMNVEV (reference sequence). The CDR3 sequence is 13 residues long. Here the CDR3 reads CASGTGANQPQHF. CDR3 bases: TGTGCCAGCGGGACAGGGGCTAATCAGCCCCAGCATTTT.

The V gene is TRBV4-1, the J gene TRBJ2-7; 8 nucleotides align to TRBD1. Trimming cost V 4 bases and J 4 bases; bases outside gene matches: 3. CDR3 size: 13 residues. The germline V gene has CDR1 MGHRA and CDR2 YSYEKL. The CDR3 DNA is TGCGCCAGCAGCCTCGGACAGGGATACGAGCAGTACTTC. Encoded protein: CASSLGQGYEQYF.

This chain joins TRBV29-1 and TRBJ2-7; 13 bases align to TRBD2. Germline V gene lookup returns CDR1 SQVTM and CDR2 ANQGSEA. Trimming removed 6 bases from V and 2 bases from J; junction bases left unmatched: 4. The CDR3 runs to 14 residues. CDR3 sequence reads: CSVELAGGTYEQYF. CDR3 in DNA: TGCAGCGTAGAACTAGCGGGAGGGACCTACGAGCAGTACTTC.

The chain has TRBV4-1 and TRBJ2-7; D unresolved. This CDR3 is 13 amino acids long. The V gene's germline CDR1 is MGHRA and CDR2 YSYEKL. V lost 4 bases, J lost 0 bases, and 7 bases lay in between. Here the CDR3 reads CASSPFSSYEQYF. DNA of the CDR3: TGCGCCAGCAGCCCCTTCTCCTCCTACGAGCAGTACTTC.

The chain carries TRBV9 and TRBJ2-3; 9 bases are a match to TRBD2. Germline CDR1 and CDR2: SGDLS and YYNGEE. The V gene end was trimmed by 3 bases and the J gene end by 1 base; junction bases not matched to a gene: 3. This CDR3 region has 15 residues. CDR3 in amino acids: CASSDRTSGTDTQYF. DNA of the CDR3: TGTGCCAGCAGCGACAGGACTAGCGGCACAGATACGCAGTATTTT.

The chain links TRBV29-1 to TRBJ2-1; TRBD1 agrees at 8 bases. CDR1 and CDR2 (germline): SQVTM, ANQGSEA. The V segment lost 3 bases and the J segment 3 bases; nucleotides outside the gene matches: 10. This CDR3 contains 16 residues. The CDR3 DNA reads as TGCAGCGTTGAGGGCGGACAGGGTCTCGTCTACAATGAGCAGTTCTTC. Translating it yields CSVEGGQGLVYNEQFF.

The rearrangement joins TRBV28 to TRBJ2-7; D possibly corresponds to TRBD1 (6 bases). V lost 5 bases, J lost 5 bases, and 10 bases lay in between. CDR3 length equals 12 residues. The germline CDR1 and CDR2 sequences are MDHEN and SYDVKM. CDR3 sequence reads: CASSQQGNEQYF. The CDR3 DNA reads TGTGCCAGCAGTCAACAGGGAAACGAGCAGTACTTC.

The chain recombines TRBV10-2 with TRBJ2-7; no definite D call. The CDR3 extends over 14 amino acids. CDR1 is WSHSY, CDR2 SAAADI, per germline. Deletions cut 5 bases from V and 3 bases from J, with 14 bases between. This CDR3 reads CASSKPEAHYEQYF. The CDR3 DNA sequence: TGCGCCAGCAGTAAACCAGAAGCGCACTACGAGCAGTACTTC.